The 4 T cell receptor beta chains listed next were all sequenced from one sample in a study of CD8 T cells in Susac syndrome. Reverse transcription of 0.5 to 1 ug RNA was performed with random hexamers. TCRdb passed the immunoSEQ multiplex PCR reads through MiXCR, listing each CDR3 protein once. The sample has about 140,000 distinct CDR3 sequences, around 95% seen once. Sequencing was done on a sample of CD4+ T cells from PBMCs. These TCRs come from a human donor with Susac syndrome.

The chain employs TRBV7-9 and TRBJ1-3; D is uncertain. V was pared by 5 bases and J by 0 bases, with 11 bases between. Germline V CDR1 and CDR2: SEHNR, FQNEAQ (reference sequence). The CDR3 is 15 amino acids. The CDR3 is CASSMTPSSGNTIYF. In DNA form, the CDR3 reads TGTGCCAGCAGCATGACACCTTCCTCTGGAAACACCATATATTTT.

The chain combines TRBV29-1 with TRBJ2-1; D unclear. Germline values: CDR1 SQVTM, CDR2 ANQGSEA. With 4 bases removed from V and 9 bases from J, the gap between germline ends came to 19 bases. This CDR3 region has 14 residues. The CDR3 coding sequence is TGCAGCGTTGTTACAGCTAATTCGGTCGGTGAGCAGTTCTTC. Residues: CSVVTANSVGEQFF.

This clonotype was counted once. The V and J genes are TRBV28 and TRBJ1-4; a weak D match, TRBD1 (5 bases). The V gene's germline CDR1 is MDHEN and CDR2 SYDVKM. Trimming took off 1 base at V and 2 bases at J, with 11 bases between the two ends. This CDR3 comprises 16 residues. The CDR3 sequence is CASSLSGWGTNEKLFF. CDR3 coding DNA: TGTGCCAGCAGTTTATCAGGGTGGGGTACTAATGAAAAACTGTTTTTT.

The V and J genes are TRBV4-1 and TRBJ1-1; 7 nucleotides match TRBD1. The CDR3 has 16 residues. Germline-derived CDR1 and CDR2 are MGHRA and YSYEKL. The V segment lost 1 base and the J segment 0 bases; nucleotides outside the gene matches: 5. In DNA, the CDR3 is TGCGCCAGCAGCCAAGGCCTACAGGGGTTGAACACTGAAGCTTTCTTT. It codes for CASSQGLQGLNTEAFF.